This TCR beta chain was sequenced in a study of blood T cells in healthy people across ages. Study overall: About one barcoded TCR beta cDNA was captured per two T cells. Study results and limitations: Naive T cell percentage by flow cytometry tracked strongly with beta diversity. Underestimates were what the diversity estimates from one million T cells were considered to be. Donors of long life had a larger count of naive CD4+ cells and greater diversity than aged donors.

This clonotype has a count of ten or more. Its target is unknown. Germline V lookup: CDR1 LGHNA, CDR2 YNFKEQ. The trim removed 0 bases at V and 6 bases at J, leaving 2 bases unmatched. The CDR3 is 14 residues long. A sample-barcoded 5' primer and a J-beta primer mix were used in a second PCR of about 7 to 12 cycles. Each CDR3 protein is one row after TCRdb ran MiXCR on the 5' RACE reads. The sample lists 800,000 to 950,000 distinct CDR3 sequences; around 36% were seen once. The gene calls are TRBV4-2 and TRBJ1-2; TRBD1 aligns across 9 bases. The clonotype was recovered from a man younger than 35 in good health. The sample consisted of blood. The CDR3 sequence is CASSQEDRGNGYTF. The CDR3 bases are TGTGCCAGCAGCCAAGAAGACAGGGGGAATGGCTACACCTTC.